The 19 T cell receptor beta chains in this list originate from one sample, sequenced in a study of spatial heterogeneity in lung cancer. The sample's time point: blood at routine non-recurrence follow-up after resection. TCRdb fed the 5' RACE reads into MiXCR, producing one record per CDR3 protein. The sample holds tens of thousands of distinct CDR3 sequences, 10% to 15% seen once. Material: PBMCs, obtained at follow-up. All receptors derive from a male donor with early-stage non-small cell lung cancer.

The V call is TRBV28, the J call TRBJ1-3; D call uncertain. This CDR3 has 13 amino acids. Germline CDR1 is MDHEN and CDR2 is SYDVKM. V lost 5 bases to trimming and J lost 8 bases, with 13 bases between them. CDR3 amino acids: CASSGSLRDTIYF. CDR3 in DNA: TGTGCCAGCAGTGGATCCCTCCGGGACACCATATATTTT.

This clonotype was picked up a small number of times. This may arise from a read error, as a much more abundant clone is one base away. V and J are TRBV14 and TRBJ1-1, with D uncertain. Looked up from germline, CDR1 is SGHDN and CDR2 is FVKESK. The V end was cut by 0 bases, the J end by 0 bases, with 2 bases between. This CDR3 is 13 amino acids long. CDR3 protein: CASSQDMNTEAFF. In DNA, the CDR3 is TGTGCCAGCAGCCAAGACATGAACACTGAAGCTTTCTTT.

This clonotype was observed many times. This chain joins TRBV12-3 or TRBV12-4 and TRBJ1-1, with D perhaps TRBD1 (5 bases). Deletions cut 3 bases from V and 6 bases from J, with 5 bases between. The CDR3 length is 11 residues. In DNA form, the CDR3 reads TGTGCCAGCAGTTTCAGGGCTGAAGCTTTCTTT. Its translation is CASSFRAEAFF.

This clonotype was seen a few times. The chain couples TRBV25-1 to TRBJ2-2, with D perhaps TRBD1 or TRBD2 (5 bases each). This CDR3 is 16 amino acids long. Trimming took off 2 bases at V and 9 bases at J, with 19 bases between the two ends. Germline lookup yields CDR1 MGHDK and CDR2 SYGVNS. DNA of the CDR3: TGTGCCAGCAGTGAACAACGGGACCACCTGCCCCGGGAGCTGTTTTTT. This encodes CASSEQRDHLPRELFF.

The chain uses TRBV2 and TRBJ2-1, with 9 nucleotides matching TRBD2. CDR3 length: 13 amino acids. Germline V lookup: CDR1 SNHLY, CDR2 FYNNEI. V shed 7 bases and J 4 bases; nucleotides not matched to a gene: 2. CDR3 protein: CASKLAGYNEQFF. CDR3 nucleotides: TGTGCCAGCAAGCTAGCGGGATACAATGAGCAGTTCTTC.

This chain joins TRBV28 and TRBJ1-1; D is undetermined. Looked up from germline, CDR1 is MDHEN and CDR2 is SYDVKM. The CDR3 consists of 12 residues. Trimming shortened V by 6 bases and J by 3 bases, and 8 bases separated the two germline ends. The CDR3 here is CASSRPYTEAFF. For the CDR3, the DNA is TGTGCCAGCAGCAGACCTTACACTGAAGCTTTCTTT.

The rearrangement joins TRBV7-6 to TRBJ2-1; 11 nucleotides align to TRBD1. J gave up 10 bases and V 4 bases, and 6 bases lay outside the gene matches. The CDR3 runs to 14 residues. Germline loops: CDR1 SGHVS, CDR2 FNYEAQ. The CDR3 coding sequence is TGTGCCAGCAGCTACAGGACAGGGGGCAGGGAGCAGTTCTTC. Residues: CASSYRTGGREQFF.

The chain is built from TRBV12-3 or TRBV12-4 and TRBJ2-7; D possibly corresponds to TRBD1 (5 bases). The CDR3 totals 15 residues. Trimming cost V 2 bases and J 3 bases, with 14 bases left between them. CDR3 sequence (DNA): TGTGCCAGCAGTTTATATGGGCAGGGTGACTACGAGCAGTACTTC. Its translation: CASSLYGQGDYEQYF.

The rearrangement joins TRBV27 to TRBJ2-7; D remains ambiguous. Looked up from germline, CDR1 is MNHEY and CDR2 is SMNVEV (reference sequence). Trimming removed 7 bases from V and 5 bases from J, with 15 bases in between. The CDR3 runs to 13 residues. Written as DNA, the CDR3 is TGTGCCAGCACCTCAGCAAACGGCCACGAGCAGTACTTC. Protein: CASTSANGHEQYF.

The genes are TRBV28 and TRBJ2-5; D gene uncertain. In germline, CDR1 is MDHEN, CDR2 SYDVKM. V was trimmed by 7 bases and J by 2 bases, leaving 20 bases between them. The CDR3 runs to 16 residues. The CDR3 loop is CASTAWEPPLQETQYF. The CDR3 DNA reads as TGTGCCAGCACCGCCTGGGAACCTCCTCTTCAAGAGACCCAGTACTTC.

Here the CDR3 DNA reads TGTGCCAGCAGCGTAGCCCCGTTGGGACAGTATTTGAATGAGCAGTTCTTC. Protein product: CASSVAPLGQYLNEQFF. The gene calls are TRBV9 and TRBJ2-1; 7 bases align to TRBD1. The CDR3 sequence is 17 residues long. Germline V gene lookup returns CDR1 SGDLS and CDR2 YYNGEE. V dropped 0 bases and J dropped 7; count of bases not matched to a gene: 13.

V is TRBV19 and J is TRBJ2-3; D might be TRBD1 (5 bases). Per germline, CDR1 LNHDA and CDR2 SQIVND (reference sequence). This CDR3 is 14 amino acids long. Deletions cut 6 bases from V and 1 base from J, with 11 bases between. This chain's CDR3 is CASRTVAGTDTQYF. The CDR3, as DNA: TGTGCCAGTAGGACAGTGGCCGGCACAGATACGCAGTATTTT.

This clonotype was seen more than once but under ten times. The chain recombines TRBV7-6 with TRBJ2-6; 7 bases are a match to TRBD1. The CDR3 totals 17 residues. Trimming took 1 base from V and 0 from J; bases not matched to a gene: 3. Germline V gene lookup returns CDR1 SGHVS and CDR2 FNYEAQ. The CDR3 DNA follows: TGTGCCAGCAGCTTAGGACAGGGCGTCTCTGGGGCCAACGTCCTGACTTTC. It codes for CASSLGQGVSGANVLTF.

The V and J genes are TRBV6-6 and TRBJ2-7; D possibly corresponds to TRBD1 (5 bases). From germline, CDR1 is MNHNY and CDR2 SVGAGI (reference sequence). CDR3 length equals 16 residues. V was cut by 0 bases and J by 4 bases, with 16 bases left in between. The CDR3 DNA is TGTGCCAGCAGTTACTCGCCAGGGCGCATGTCTTACGAGCAGTACTTC. This sequence encodes CASSYSPGRMSYEQYF.

This sequence joins TRBV30 and TRBJ1-6, with 7 bases aligning to TRBD1. Germline V lookup: CDR1 GTSNPN, CDR2 SVGIG (reference sequence). This CDR3 is 16 amino acids long. Germline trimming cut 2 bases from V and 7 bases from J; bases unmatched to any gene: 11. The CDR3 region is CAWSTRRGGINSPLHF. The CDR3, as DNA: TGTGCCTGGAGTACCCGGAGAGGGGGCATAAATTCACCCCTCCACTTT.

This clonotype was picked up many times. This chain links TRBV7-2 with TRBJ1-5, with TRBD1 matching over 8 bases. This CDR3 has 14 residues. The junction had 7 bases not matched to a gene; V was cut back by 7 bases and J by 5 bases. Germline V gives CDR1 SGHTA, CDR2 FQGNSA. The CDR3 spells CASTSGGRDQPQHF. The CDR3 bases are TGTGCCAGCACTTCAGGGGGCAGGGATCAGCCCCAGCATTTT.

This clonotype has more than one count but fewer than ten. This chain connects TRBV6-6 to TRBJ1-1; a possible D gene is TRBD1 (6 bases). V lost 4 bases and J 4 bases, leaving 16 bases between the germline ends. The V gene's germline CDR1 is MNHNY and CDR2 SVGAGI (reference sequence). This CDR3 spans 15 amino acids. CDR3 bases: TGTGCCAGCAGTTCCGCCCAGGGGCTGGGCACTGAAGCTTTCTTT. Translating it yields CASSSAQGLGTEAFF.

J is TRBJ2-3 and V is TRBV5-4; D possibly corresponds to TRBD2 (6 bases). Germline V gives CDR1 SGHNT, CDR2 YYREEE (reference sequence). The CDR3 is 13 residues long. Trimming cost V 6 bases and J 7 bases, with 15 bases left between them. CDR3 residues: CASNGGSGYTQYF. CDR3 coding DNA: TGTGCCAGCAATGGCGGAAGCGGGTATACGCAGTATTTT.

This clonotype occurred a few times. V usage is TRBV11-3 and J usage is TRBJ2-7; no reliable D call. Trimming took 1 base from V and 5 from J, leaving 9 bases between them. Germline V gives CDR1 SGHNT, CDR2 YENEEA. The CDR3 runs to 13 residues. The CDR3 DNA reads TGTGCCAGCAGCTTAGGACCCCCGGACGAGCAGTACTTC. As protein: CASSLGPPDEQYF.